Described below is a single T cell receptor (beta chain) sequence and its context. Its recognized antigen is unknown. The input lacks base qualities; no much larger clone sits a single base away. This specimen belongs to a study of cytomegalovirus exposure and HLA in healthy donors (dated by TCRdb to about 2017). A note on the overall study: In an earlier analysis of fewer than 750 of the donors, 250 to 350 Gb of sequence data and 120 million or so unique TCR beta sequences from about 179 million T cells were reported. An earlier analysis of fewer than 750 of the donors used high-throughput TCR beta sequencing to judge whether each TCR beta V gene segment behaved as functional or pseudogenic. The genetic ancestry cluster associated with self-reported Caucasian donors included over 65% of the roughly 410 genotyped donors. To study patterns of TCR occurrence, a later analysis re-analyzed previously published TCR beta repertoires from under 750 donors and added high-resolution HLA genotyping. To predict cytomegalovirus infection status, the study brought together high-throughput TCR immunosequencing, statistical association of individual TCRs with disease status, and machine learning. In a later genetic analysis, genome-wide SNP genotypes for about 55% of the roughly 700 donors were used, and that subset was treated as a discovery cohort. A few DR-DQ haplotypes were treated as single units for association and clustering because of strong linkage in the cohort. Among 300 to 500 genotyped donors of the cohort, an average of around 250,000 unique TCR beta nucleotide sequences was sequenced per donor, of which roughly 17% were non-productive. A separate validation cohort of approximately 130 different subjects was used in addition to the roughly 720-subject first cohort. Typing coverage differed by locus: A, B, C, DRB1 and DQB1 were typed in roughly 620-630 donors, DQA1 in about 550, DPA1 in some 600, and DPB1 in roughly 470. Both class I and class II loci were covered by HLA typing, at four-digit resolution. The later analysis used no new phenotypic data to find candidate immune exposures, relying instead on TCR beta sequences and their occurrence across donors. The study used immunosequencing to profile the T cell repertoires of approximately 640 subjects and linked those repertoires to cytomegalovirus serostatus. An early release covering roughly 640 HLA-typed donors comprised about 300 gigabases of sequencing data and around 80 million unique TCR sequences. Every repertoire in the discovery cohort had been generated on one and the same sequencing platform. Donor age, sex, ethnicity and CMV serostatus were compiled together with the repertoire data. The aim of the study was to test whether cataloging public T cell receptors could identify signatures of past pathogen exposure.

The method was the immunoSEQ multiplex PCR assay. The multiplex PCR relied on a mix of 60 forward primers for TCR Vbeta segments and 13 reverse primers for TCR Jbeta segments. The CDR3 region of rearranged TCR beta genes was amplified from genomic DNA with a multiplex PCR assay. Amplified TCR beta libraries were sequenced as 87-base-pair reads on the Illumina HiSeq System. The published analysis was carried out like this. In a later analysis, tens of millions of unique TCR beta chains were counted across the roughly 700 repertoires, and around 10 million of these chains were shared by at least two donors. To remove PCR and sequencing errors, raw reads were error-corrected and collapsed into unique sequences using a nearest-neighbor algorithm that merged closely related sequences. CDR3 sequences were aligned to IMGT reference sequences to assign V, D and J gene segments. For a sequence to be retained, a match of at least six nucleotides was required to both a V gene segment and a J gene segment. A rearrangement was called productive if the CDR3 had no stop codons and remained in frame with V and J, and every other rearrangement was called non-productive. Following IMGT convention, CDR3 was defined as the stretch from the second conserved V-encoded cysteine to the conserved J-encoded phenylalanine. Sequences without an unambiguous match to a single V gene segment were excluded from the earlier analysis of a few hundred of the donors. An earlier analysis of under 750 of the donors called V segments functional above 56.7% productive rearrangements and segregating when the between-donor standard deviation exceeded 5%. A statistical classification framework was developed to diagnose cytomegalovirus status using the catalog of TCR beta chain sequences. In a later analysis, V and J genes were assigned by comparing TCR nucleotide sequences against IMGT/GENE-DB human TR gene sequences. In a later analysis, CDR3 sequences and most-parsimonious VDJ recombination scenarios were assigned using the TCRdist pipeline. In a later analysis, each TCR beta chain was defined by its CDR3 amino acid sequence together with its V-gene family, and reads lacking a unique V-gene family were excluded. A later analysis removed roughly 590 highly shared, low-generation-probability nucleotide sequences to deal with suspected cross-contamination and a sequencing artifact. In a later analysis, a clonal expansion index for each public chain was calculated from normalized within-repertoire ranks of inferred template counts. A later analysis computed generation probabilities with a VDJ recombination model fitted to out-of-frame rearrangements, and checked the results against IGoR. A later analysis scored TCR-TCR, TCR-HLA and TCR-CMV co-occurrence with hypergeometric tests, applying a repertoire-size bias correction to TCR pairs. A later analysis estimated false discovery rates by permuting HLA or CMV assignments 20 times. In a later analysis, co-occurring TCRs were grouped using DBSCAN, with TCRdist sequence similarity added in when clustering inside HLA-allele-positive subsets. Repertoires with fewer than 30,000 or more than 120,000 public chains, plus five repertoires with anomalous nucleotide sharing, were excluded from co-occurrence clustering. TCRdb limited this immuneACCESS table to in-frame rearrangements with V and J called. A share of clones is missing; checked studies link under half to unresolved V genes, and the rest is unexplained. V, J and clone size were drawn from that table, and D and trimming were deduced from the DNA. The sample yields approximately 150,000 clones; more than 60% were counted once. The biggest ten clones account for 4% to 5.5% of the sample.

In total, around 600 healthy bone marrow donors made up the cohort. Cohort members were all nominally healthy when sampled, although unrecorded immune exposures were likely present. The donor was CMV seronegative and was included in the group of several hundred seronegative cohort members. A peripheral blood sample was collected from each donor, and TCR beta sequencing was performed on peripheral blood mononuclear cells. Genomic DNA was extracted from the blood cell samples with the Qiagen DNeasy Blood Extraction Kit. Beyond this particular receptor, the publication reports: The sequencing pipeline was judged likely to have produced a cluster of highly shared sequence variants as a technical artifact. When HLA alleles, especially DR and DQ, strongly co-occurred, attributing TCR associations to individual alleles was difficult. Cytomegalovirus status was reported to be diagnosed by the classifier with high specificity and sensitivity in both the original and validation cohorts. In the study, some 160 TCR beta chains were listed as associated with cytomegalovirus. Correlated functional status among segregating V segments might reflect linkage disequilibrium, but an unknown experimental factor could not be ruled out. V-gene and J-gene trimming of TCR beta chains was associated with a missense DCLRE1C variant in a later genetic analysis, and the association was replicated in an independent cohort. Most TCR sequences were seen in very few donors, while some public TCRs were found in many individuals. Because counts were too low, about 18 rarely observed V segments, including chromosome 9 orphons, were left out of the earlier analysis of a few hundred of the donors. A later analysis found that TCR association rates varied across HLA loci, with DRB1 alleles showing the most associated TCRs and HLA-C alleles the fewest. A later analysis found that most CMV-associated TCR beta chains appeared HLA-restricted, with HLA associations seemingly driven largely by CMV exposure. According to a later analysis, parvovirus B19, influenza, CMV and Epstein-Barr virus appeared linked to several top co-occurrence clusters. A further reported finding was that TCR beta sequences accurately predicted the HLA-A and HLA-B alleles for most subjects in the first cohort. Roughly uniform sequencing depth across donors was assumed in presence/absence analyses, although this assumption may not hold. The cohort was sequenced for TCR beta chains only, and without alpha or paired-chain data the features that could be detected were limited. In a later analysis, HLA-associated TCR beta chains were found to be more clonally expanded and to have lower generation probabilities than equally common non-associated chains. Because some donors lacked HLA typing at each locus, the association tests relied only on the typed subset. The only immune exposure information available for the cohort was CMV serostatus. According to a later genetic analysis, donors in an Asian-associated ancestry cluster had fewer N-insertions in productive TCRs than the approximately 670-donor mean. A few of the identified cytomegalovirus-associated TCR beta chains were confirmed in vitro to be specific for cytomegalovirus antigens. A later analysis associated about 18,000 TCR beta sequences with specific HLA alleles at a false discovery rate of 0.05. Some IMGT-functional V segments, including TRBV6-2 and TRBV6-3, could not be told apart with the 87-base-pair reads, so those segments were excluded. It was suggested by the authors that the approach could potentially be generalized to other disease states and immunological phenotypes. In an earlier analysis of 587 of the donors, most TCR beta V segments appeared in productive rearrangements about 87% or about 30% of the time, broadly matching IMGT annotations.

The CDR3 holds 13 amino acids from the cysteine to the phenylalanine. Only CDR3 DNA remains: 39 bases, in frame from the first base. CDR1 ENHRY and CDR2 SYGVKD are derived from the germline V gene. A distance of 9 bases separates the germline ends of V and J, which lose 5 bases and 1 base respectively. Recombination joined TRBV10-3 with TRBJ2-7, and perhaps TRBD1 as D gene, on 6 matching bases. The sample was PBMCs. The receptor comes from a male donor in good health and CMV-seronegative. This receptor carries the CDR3 CAISSDSSYEQYF. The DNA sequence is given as TGTGCCATCAGTTCGGACAGTTCCTACGAGCAGTACTTC.